A single sample gave rise to the 20 T cell receptor beta chains below, sequenced in a study of cytomegalovirus exposure and HLA in healthy donors. The PCR contained 60 Vbeta and 13 Jbeta primers. Data came from immunoSEQ multiplex PCR; TCRdb stores just in-frame clones and leaves some out. The data show about 110,000 clones, with about three quarters seen just once and about 8% held by the top ten. The sequencing input was PBMCs. These receptors all come from a man younger than 40 in good health and CMV-seronegative.

The chain couples TRBV27 to TRBJ2-2; TRBD2 agrees at 10 bases. The ends lost 3 bases at V and 4 bases at J; junction bases unmatched: 14. CDR1 is MNHEY and CDR2 is SMNVEV in the germline V gene (reference sequence). The CDR3 runs 19 residues. CDR3 coding DNA: TGTGCCAGCAGTTTCTGGCAAGCGGGGGGGTCGCGTAGCACCGGGGAGCTGTTTTTT. The encoded protein is CASSFWQAGGSRSTGELFF.

This chain connects TRBV30 to TRBJ2-6; TRBD1 matches at 9 bases. CDR1 and CDR2 (germline): GTSNPN, SVGIG (reference sequence). Unmatched junction bases numbered 3, after V lost 3 bases and J lost 3 bases. The length of the CDR3 is 15 residues. CDR3 DNA: TGTGCCTGGAGACAGGGGGCCCTTGGGGCCAACGTCCTGACTTTC. Translation: CAWRQGALGANVLTF.

The chain combines TRBV5-4 with TRBJ2-7; tentative D call: TRBD1 (6 bases). The CDR3 length is 14 residues. Germline V lookup: CDR1 SGHNT, CDR2 YYREEE (reference sequence). Trimming removed 7 bases at V and 2 bases at J, with 16 bases between. Written as DNA, the CDR3 is TGTGCCAGCTCTGGCGCCGGACAGACCTACGAGCAGTACTTC. Encoded protein: CASSGAGQTYEQYF.

The rearrangement joins TRBV11-2 to TRBJ2-7; TRBD2 agrees at 8 bases. Germline assignment: CDR1 SGHAT and CDR2 FQNNGV. This CDR3 is 14 amino acids long. V lost 4 bases and J lost 1; bases outside the gene matches: 3. The CDR3 coding sequence is TGTGCCAGCAGCTCGTCGGGGGGGTCCTACGAGCAGTACTTC. It translates to CASSSSGGSYEQYF.

J is TRBJ2-7 and V is TRBV29-1; 7 bases are a match to TRBD2. This CDR3 contains 15 residues. V lost 0 bases to trimming and J lost 6 bases; unmatched junction nucleotides: 11. Looked up from germline, CDR1 is SQVTM and CDR2 is ANQGSEA. The CDR3 bases are TGCAGCGTTGAAGAAAGGGGAGGGGCGTCCCGCGAGCAGTACTTC. It is translated as CSVEERGGASREQYF.

This sequence joins TRBV5-4 and TRBJ2-1, with TRBD2 matching over 7 bases. Trimming took 0 bases from V and 0 from J; bases not matched to a gene: 6. The germline V gene encodes CDR1 SGHNT and CDR2 YYREEE (reference sequence). CDR3 length equals 17 residues. For the CDR3, the DNA is TGTGCCAGCAGCTTGGGGGGGGGAATCCTCTCCTACAATGAGCAGTTCTTC. It codes for CASSLGGGILSYNEQFF.

V is TRBV6-1 and J is TRBJ2-5, with a weak D call TRBD2 (5 bases). The J call may be faulty, since TRBJ2-7 better matches the DNA end. This CDR3 is built from 14 residues. Germline V CDR1 and CDR2: MNHNS, SASEGT. The CDR3 DNA sequence: TGTGCCAGCAGCGCTGCCGGGGTTTTCTACGAGCAGTACTTC. The encoded protein is CASSAAGVFYEQYF.

The chain carries TRBV18 and TRBJ2-7, with 8 bases lining up with TRBD2. Trimming removed 3 bases from V and 0 bases from J; junction bases left unmatched: 10. Germline lookup yields CDR1 KGHSH and CDR2 LQKENI. The CDR3 is made up of 17 amino acids. The CDR3 is CASSPSLLADFSYEQYF. In DNA, the CDR3 is TGTGCCAGCTCACCTTCCTTACTAGCGGATTTCTCCTACGAGCAGTACTTC.

The chain uses TRBV28 and TRBJ2-5; the D gene is possibly TRBD2 (5 bases). V was pared by 6 bases and J by 1 base, with 9 bases between. The CDR3 has 13 residues. CDR1 is MDHEN, CDR2 SYDVKM, per germline. Written as DNA, the CDR3 is TGTGCCAGCAGGGAGGCGTCCCAAGAGACCCAGTACTTC. Its protein product is CASREASQETQYF.

This clone appeared a single time. V usage is TRBV19 and J usage is TRBJ2-7; 14 nucleotides line up with TRBD2. CDR1 LNHDA and CDR2 SQIVND come from the germline V gene (reference sequence). The V gene end was trimmed by 5 bases and the J gene end by 6 bases; junction bases not matched to a gene: 12. The CDR3 covers 17 residues. For the CDR3, the DNA is TGTGCCAGTAGTCCCGGGACTAGCGGGAGTATATCTGGCGAGCAGTACTTC. Protein sequence: CASSPGTSGSISGEQYF.

The rearrangement uses TRBV4-2 and TRBJ2-1, with 8 nucleotides matching TRBD1. The CDR3 is 16 residues long. The germline V gene has CDR1 LGHNA and CDR2 YNFKEQ. V lost 0 bases and J lost 2; bases outside the gene matches: 3. The CDR3 DNA follows: TGTGCCAGCAGCCAAGAGACAGGGGATCCCTACAATGAGCAGTTCTTC. Translation: CASSQETGDPYNEQFF.

V gene TRBV19 combines with J gene TRBJ1-3, with D possibly matching TRBD1 (5 bases). V was shortened by 2 bases and J by 7 bases, with 15 bases between the two germline ends. This CDR3 spans 15 amino acids. Germline V gives CDR1 LNHDA, CDR2 SQIVND (reference sequence). The DNA of the CDR3 is TGTGCCAGTAGTATATACGCGGGGAAGGGGAACACCATATATTTT. It encodes CASSIYAGKGNTIYF.

This chain uses TRBV29-1 with TRBJ2-1, with 8 positions matching TRBD2. Germline CDR1 SQVTM, CDR2 ANQGSEA. The CDR3 sequence is 12 residues long. The V gene end was trimmed by 1 base and the J gene end by 8 bases; junction bases not matched to a gene: 1. CDR3 amino acids: CSVEVGRDEQFF. In nucleotides, the CDR3 is TGCAGCGTTGAAGTCGGGAGGGATGAGCAGTTCTTC.

The genes are TRBV29-1 and TRBJ1-2, with D possibly TRBD1 on 6 matching bases. The V and J ends lost 7 bases and 1 base respectively, with 7 bases between them. CDR3 size: 11 residues. Looked up from germline, CDR1 is SQVTM and CDR2 is ANQGSEA. The CDR3: CSAQGNYGYTF. CDR3 sequence (DNA): TGCAGCGCACAGGGTAACTATGGCTACACCTTC.

This chain links TRBV28 with TRBJ2-3; the match to TRBD2 covers 7 bases. The germline V gene encodes CDR1 MDHEN and CDR2 SYDVKM. This CDR3 is 15 amino acids long. The trim removed 6 bases at V and 0 bases at J, leaving 6 bases unmatched. CDR3 sequence: CASRPSGISTDTQYF. The CDR3 DNA is TGTGCCAGCAGGCCTAGCGGTATTAGCACAGATACGCAGTATTTT.

The CDR3 coding sequence is TGTGCCAGCAGCTACAGGGGCAGTGGGAGTTACGAGCAGTACTTC. As protein: CASSYRGSGSYEQYF. The rearrangement uses TRBV10-3 and TRBJ2-7, with 7 bases matching TRBD1. Unmatched junction bases numbered 16, after V lost 10 bases and J lost 4 bases. Germline V lookup: CDR1 ENHRY, CDR2 SYGVKD. This CDR3 is 15 amino acids long.

The CDR3 DNA reads as TGTGCCATGCCCGGGACAGGGTCGTTTCTTCACTATGGCTACACCTTC. It encodes CAMPGTGSFLHYGYTF. The rearrangement joins TRBV19 to TRBJ1-2, with 9 bases aligning to TRBD1. Unmatched junction bases numbered 15, after V lost 10 bases and J lost 3 bases. There are 16 residues in the CDR3. Germline values: CDR1 LNHDA, CDR2 SQIVND (reference sequence).

The rearrangement links TRBV7-8 to TRBJ2-7; TRBD1 is a possible D gene (6 bases). Trimming removed 5 bases from V and 0 bases from J, with 11 bases in between. The CDR3 covers 14 residues. Germline V lookup: CDR1 SGHVS, CDR2 FQNEAQ. The CDR3 DNA reads as TGTGCCAGCAGCCCTAGGACAGTCTCCTACGAGCAGTACTTC. This gives the protein CASSPRTVSYEQYF. Full variable domain (remainder filled in from reference TRBV7-8 and TRBJ2-7): GAGVSQSPRYKVAKRGQDVALRCDPISGHVSLFWYQQALGQGPEFLTYFQNEAQLDKSGLPSDRFFAERPEGSVSTLKIQRTQQEDSAVYLCASSPRTVSYEQYFGPGTRLTVT.

This chain uses TRBV6-1 with TRBJ1-6; possibly TRBD1 for D (6 bases). Germline-derived CDR1 and CDR2 are MNHNS and SASEGT. The CDR3 has 15 residues. V lost 3 bases and J lost 5, with 11 bases in between. The CDR3 here is CASSDWGRNNSPLHF. DNA for the CDR3: TGTGCCAGCAGTGATTGGGGGCGGAATAATTCACCCCTCCACTTT.

V is TRBV6-1 and J is TRBJ2-7; 9 bases agree with TRBD2. The CDR3 has 14 amino acids. Germline V gives CDR1 MNHNS, CDR2 SASEGT. Germline trimming cut 6 bases from V and 2 bases from J; bases unmatched to any gene: 5. The CDR3 DNA sequence: TGTGCCAGCAGGGGACTAGCTACCGCCTACGAGCAGTACTTC. Amino acid sequence: CASRGLATAYEQYF.